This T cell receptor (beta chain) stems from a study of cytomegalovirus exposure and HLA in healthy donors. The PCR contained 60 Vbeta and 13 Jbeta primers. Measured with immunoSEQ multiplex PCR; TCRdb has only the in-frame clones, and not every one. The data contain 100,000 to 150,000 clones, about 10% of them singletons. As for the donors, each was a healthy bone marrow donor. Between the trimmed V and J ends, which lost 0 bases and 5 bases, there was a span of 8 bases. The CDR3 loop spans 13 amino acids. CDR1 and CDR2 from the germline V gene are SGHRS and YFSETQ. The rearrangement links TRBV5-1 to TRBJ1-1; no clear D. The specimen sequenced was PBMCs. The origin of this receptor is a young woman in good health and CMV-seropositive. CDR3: CASSLVRETEAFF. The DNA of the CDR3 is TGCGCCAGCAGCTTGGTAAGAGAAACTGAAGCTTTCTTT.